This T cell receptor beta chain comes out of a study of blood T cells in healthy people across ages. Notes on the study in general: Getting older went along with TCR beta diversity per million T cells dropping roughly linearly. Aged donors had fewer naive CD4+ cells and lower diversity than long-lived donors.

This clonotype came up a few times. No antigen is known for it. Primed by a sample-barcoded 5' primer and a J-beta primer mix, a second PCR proceeded for 7 to 11 cycles. Each TCR beta cDNA got a 12-nucleotide random molecular identifier. From the 5' RACE reads, TCRdb called clonotypes with MiXCR, one entry per CDR3 protein. The repertoire holds around 870,000 distinct CDR3 sequences, with about 28% as singletons. Each sample yielded at least 7 million isolated PBMCs. In germline, CDR1 is MNHNY, CDR2 SVGAGI (reference sequence). V lost 2 bases, J lost 4 bases, and 6 bases stayed unmatched. CDR3 size: 16 residues.

Input material: blood. The source is a woman over 75 in good health. V is TRBV6-6 and J is TRBJ2-2, with 8 bases matching TRBD2. The CDR3 DNA reads as TGTGCCAGCAGTTACCCGGGGGGGCCAAGCACCGGGGAGCTGTTTTTT. Encoded protein: CASSYPGGPSTGELFF.